The rows below give T cell receptor beta chains drawn from one sample of a study of shared clonotypes between healthy human individuals. This table comes from immunoSEQ multiplex PCR, and its TCRdb copy is limited to in-frame clones, with some not included. The table has over a million clones, about 84% seen once. Sequencing was done on a sample of memory CD4+ T cells from PBMCs. Receptor source: a man aged 18-30 years in good health. Some clones in this sample may be carry-over from other donors' samples. The conserved cysteine and the conserved F or W are not part of the CDR3 here.

j_gene: TRBJ2-7
v_gene: TRBV5-4
CDR3aa: ASSRGTSGRTYEQY

j_gene: TRBJ2-7
v_gene: TRBV28
CDR3aa: ASRPINRGGLNEQY

j_gene: TRBJ2-7
v_gene: TRBV2
CDR3aa: ASSSGPAYEQY

j_gene: TRBJ2-3
v_gene: TRBV6-5
CDR3aa: AKGTDTQY

j_gene: TRBJ1-5
v_gene: TRBV6-1
CDR3aa: ASSHGQGGQPQH

j_gene: TRBJ2-1
v_gene: TRBV6-5
CDR3aa: ASSQNGPSYNEQF

j_gene: TRBJ1-5
v_gene: TRBV7-2
CDR3aa: ASSLDPGRNQPQH

j_gene: TRBJ1-2
v_gene: TRBV5-5
CDR3aa: ASSDRGGLGYT

j_gene: TRBJ2-3
v_gene: TRBV7-3
CDR3aa: ASSLTASQLSTDTQY

j_gene: TRBJ2-5
v_gene: TRBV11-2
CDR3aa: ASSSLRGRQETQY

j_gene: TRBJ2-7
v_gene: TRBV15
CDR3aa: ATSREDGGPEEQY

j_gene: TRBJ2-7
v_gene: TRBV2
CDR3aa: ASRTTGLVEQY

j_gene: TRBJ1-4
v_gene: TRBV18
CDR3aa: ASSPSAGGEKLF